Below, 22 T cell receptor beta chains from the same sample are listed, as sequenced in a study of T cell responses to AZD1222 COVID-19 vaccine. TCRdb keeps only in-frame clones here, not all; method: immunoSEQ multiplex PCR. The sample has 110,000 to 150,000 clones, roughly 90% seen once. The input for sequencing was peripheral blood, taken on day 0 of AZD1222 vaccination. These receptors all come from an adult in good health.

In nucleotides, the CDR3 is TGTGCCAGCAGCTTAGTGTCGGACAGGGGCCCCGGGGAGCTGTTTTTT. As protein: CASSLVSDRGPGELFF. This sequence joins TRBV7-2 and TRBJ2-2, with 9 bases lining up with TRBD1. V lost 1 base, J lost 6 bases, and 6 bases stayed unmatched. This CDR3 spans 16 amino acids. Germline V CDR1 and CDR2: SGHTA, FQGNSA. Full variable domain (missing parts from reference TRBV7-2 and TRBJ2-2): GAGVSQSPSNKVTEKGKDVELRCDPISGHTALYWYRQSLGQGLEFLIYFQGNSAPDKSGLPSDRFSAERTGGSVSTLTIQRTQQEDSAVYLCASSLVSDRGPGELFFGEGSRLTVL.

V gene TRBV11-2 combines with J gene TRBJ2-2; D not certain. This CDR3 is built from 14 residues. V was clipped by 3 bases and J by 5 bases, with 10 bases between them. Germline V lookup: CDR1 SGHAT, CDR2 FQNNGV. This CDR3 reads CASSFSRVTGELFF. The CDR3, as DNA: TGTGCCAGCAGCTTTAGTAGGGTAACCGGGGAGCTGTTTTTT.

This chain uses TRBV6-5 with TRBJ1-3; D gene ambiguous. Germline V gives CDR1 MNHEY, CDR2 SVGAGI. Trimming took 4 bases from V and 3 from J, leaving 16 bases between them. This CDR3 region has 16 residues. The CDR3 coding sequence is TGTGCCAGCAGTTCATCCGGGAGGCGGTTTGGAAACACCATATATTTT. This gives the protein CASSSSGRRFGNTIYF.

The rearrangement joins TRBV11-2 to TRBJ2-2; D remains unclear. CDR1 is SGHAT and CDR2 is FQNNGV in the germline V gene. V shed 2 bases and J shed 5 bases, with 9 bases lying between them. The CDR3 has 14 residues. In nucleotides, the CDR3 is TGTGCCAGCAGCTTAACCCACCCGACCGGGGAGCTGTTTTTT. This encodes CASSLTHPTGELFF. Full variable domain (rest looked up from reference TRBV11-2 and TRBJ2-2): EAGVAQSPRYKIIEKRQSVAFWCNPISGHATLYWYQQILGQGPKLLIQFQNNGVVDDSQLPKDRFSAERLKGVDSTLKIQPAKLEDSAVYLCASSLTHPTGELFFGEGSRLTVL.

CDR3 region: CASSSERALNEKLFF. The CDR3 coding sequence is TGTGCCAGCAGTTCCGAGAGGGCCCTGAATGAAAAACTGTTTTTT. The chain couples TRBV27 to TRBJ1-4; unclear D gene. The CDR3 runs 15 residues. V lost 4 bases and J lost 5, with 14 bases in between. Looked up from germline, CDR1 is MNHEY and CDR2 is SMNVEV (reference sequence).

CDR3 protein: CSARDSGNTIYF. Here the CDR3 DNA reads TGCAGCGCCAGGGACTCTGGAAACACCATATATTTT. The V and J genes are TRBV29-1 and TRBJ1-3; TRBD1 might be the D (5 bases). This CDR3 spans 12 amino acids. The germline gives CDR1 SQVTM, CDR2 ANQGSEA. V lost 7 bases and J 0 bases, leaving 7 bases between the germline ends. The full variable domain, with the rest looked up from reference TRBV29-1 and TRBJ1-3, is SAVISQKPSRDICQRGTSLTIQCQVDSQVTMMFWYRQQPGQSLTLIATANQGSEATYESGFVIDKFPISRPNLTFSTLTVSNMSPEDSSIYLCSARDSGNTIYFGEGSWLTVV.

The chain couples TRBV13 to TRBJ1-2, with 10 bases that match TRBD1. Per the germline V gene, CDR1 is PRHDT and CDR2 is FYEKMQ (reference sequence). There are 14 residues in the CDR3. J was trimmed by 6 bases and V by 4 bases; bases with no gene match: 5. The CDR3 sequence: CASSWGQGKHGYTF. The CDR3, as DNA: TGTGCCAGCAGCTGGGGACAGGGGAAGCATGGCTACACCTTC.

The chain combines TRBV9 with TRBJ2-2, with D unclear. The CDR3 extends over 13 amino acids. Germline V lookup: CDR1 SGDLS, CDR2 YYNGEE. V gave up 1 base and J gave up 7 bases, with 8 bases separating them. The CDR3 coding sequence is TGTGCCAGCAGCGTATTAGGGATCGGGGAGCTGTTTTTT. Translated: CASSVLGIGELFF.

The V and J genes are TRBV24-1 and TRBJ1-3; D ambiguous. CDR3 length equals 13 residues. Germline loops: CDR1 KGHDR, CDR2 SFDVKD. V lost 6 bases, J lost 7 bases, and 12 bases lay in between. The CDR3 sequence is CATSPTHWNTIYF. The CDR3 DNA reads TGTGCCACCAGTCCAACCCATTGGAACACCATATATTTT.

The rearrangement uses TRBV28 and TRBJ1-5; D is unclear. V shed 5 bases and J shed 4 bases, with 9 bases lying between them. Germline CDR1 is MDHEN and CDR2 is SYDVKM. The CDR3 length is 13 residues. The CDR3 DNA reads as TGTGCCAGCAGTCCGGGATGGAATCAGCCCCAGCATTTT. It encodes CASSPGWNQPQHF.

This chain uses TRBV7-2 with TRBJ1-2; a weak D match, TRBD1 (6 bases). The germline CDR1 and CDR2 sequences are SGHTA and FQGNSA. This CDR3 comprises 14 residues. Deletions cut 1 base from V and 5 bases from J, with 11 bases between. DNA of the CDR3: TGTGCCAGCAGCTTAGGACCGGGGGCGTATGGCTACACCTTC. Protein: CASSLGPGAYGYTF.

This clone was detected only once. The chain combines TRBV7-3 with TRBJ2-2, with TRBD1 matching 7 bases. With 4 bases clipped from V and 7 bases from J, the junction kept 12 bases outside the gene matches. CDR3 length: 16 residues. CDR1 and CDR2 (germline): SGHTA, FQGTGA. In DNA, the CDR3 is TGTGCCAGCAGCTCCCGACCTGGGACAGCAGGCGGGGAGCTGTTTTTT. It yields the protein CASSSRPGTAGGELFF.

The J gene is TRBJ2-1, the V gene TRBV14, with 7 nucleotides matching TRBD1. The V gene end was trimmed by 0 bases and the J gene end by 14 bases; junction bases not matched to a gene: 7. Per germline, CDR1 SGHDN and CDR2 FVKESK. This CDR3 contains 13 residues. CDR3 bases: TGTGCCAGCAGCCAAGATAGGGGGCTTTCGAAGTTCTTC. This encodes CASSQDRGLSKFF.

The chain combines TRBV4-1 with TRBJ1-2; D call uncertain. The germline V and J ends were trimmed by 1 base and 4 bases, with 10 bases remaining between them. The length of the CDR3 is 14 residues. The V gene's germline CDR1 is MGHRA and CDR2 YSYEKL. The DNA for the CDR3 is TGCGCCAGCAGCCAAGTCCTTTGGGTCTATGGCTACACCTTC. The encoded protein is CASSQVLWVYGYTF.

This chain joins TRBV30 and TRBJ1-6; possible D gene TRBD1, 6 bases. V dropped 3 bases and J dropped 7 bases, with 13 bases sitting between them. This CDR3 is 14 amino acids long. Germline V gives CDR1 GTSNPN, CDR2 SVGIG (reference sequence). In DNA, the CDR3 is TGTGCCTGGAGCGCGGACAGCAGAAATTCACCCCTCCACTTT. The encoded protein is CAWSADSRNSPLHF.

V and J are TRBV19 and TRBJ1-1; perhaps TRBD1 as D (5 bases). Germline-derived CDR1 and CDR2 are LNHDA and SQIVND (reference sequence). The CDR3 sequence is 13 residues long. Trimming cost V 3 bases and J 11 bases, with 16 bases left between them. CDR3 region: CASSMFGPGRAFF. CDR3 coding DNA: TGTGCCAGTAGTATGTTCGGTCCAGGGAGGGCTTTCTTT.

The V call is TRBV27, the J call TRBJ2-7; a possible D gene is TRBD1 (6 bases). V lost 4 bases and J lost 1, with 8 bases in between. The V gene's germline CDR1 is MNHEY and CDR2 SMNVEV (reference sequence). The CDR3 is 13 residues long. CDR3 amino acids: CASSSGVSYEQYF. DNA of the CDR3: TGTGCCAGCAGTTCAGGGGTTTCCTACGAGCAGTACTTC.

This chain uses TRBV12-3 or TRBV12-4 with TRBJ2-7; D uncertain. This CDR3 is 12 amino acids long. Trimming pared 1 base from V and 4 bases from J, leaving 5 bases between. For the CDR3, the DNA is TGTGCCAGCAGTTTAGGGCTTTACGAGCAGTACTTC. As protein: CASSLGLYEQYF.

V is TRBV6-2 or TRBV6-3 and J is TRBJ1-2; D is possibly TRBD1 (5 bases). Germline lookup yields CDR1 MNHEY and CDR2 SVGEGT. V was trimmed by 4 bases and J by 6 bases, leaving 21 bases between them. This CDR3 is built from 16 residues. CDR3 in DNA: TGTGCCAGCAGTTCAATTCGACAGTTTATCTTGGATGGCTACACCTTC. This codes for CASSSIRQFILDGYTF.

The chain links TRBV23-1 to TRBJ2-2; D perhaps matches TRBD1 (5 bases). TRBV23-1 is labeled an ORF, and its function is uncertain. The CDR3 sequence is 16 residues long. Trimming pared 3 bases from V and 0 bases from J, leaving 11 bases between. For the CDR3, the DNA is TGCGCCAGCAGTCATAAGCGACAGACGAACACCGGGGAGCTGTTTTTT. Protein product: CASSHKRQTNTGELFF.

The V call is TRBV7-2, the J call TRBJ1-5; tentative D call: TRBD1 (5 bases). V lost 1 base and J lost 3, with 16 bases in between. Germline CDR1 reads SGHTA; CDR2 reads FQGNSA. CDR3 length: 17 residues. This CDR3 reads CASSLVPGRHFNQPQHF. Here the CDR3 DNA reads TGTGCCAGCAGCTTAGTTCCAGGGCGCCACTTCAATCAGCCCCAGCATTTT.

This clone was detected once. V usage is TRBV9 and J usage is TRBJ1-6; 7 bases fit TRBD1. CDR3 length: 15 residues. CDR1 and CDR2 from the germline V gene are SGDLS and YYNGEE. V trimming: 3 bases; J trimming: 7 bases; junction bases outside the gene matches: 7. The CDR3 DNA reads TGTGCCAGCAGCGCAACCGGGACAGACAATTCACCCCTCCACTTT. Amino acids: CASSATGTDNSPLHF.